Below are 26 T cell receptor beta chains sequenced from a single sample in a study of radiotherapy plus CTLA-4 blockade in lung cancer. The data were produced by immunoSEQ multiplex PCR, yet TCRdb's version contains in-frame clones alone and is incomplete. The sample gives 40,000 to 50,000 clones, about 77% of which show up once; around 9.6% is in the top ten. The material was peripheral blood, obtained from a patient treated with radiotherapy plus ipilimumab. These TCRs come from a human donor with non-small cell lung cancer who had stable disease on radiotherapy plus ipilimumab.

The chain is built from TRBV19 and TRBJ1-5; D uncertain. V was clipped by 6 bases and J by 4 bases, with 13 bases between them. The CDR3 extends over 14 amino acids. CDR1 and CDR2 (germline): LNHDA, SQIVND (reference sequence). CDR3 DNA: TGTGCCAGTAGGGGCGGGATCGGGAATCAGCCCCAGCATTTT. Residues: CASRGGIGNQPQHF.

V and J are TRBV19 and TRBJ2-7; 8 nucleotides line up with TRBD1. The CDR3 has 16 amino acids. Per germline, CDR1 LNHDA and CDR2 SQIVND (reference sequence). Losses at the gene ends were 4 bases for V and 5 bases for J; bases not matched to a gene: 13. CDR3 protein: CASSTGRTGNQDEQYF. CDR3 in DNA: TGTGCCAGTAGTACTGGGCGGACAGGGAATCAGGACGAGCAGTACTTC.

This sequence joins TRBV29-1 and TRBJ2-2; D remains unclear. V was cut by 0 bases and J by 1 base, with 6 bases left in between. Germline V gene data show CDR1 as SQVTM and CDR2 as ANQGSEA. This CDR3 has 14 amino acids. The CDR3 DNA follows: TGCAGCGTTGAAGATACGGGGAACACCGGGGAGCTGTTTTTT. As protein: CSVEDTGNTGELFF.

The chain is built from TRBV27 and TRBJ1-4; 9 bases line up with TRBD1. Germline CDR1 MNHEY, CDR2 SMNVEV (reference sequence). J gave up 8 bases and V 5 bases, and 6 bases lay outside the gene matches. The CDR3 length is 14 residues. The CDR3 bases are TGTGCCAGCAGTCTCGGGACAGGGAGAGAAAAACTGTTTTTT. This gives the protein CASSLGTGREKLFF.

Concerning this clone itself: One end of the junction is discordant with germline, which a read error may explain. This specimen includes other DNA sequences encoding the same CDR3. In nucleotides, the CDR3 is TGCGCCAGCAGTTTCACCCGGACAGAGAAGAACACTGAAGCTTTCTTT. This sequence encodes CASSFTRTEKNTEAFF. The chain recombines TRBV6-6 with TRBJ1-1; weak D call: TRBD1 (6 bases). Germline V gene sequence: CDR1 MNHNY, CDR2 SVGAGI (reference sequence). The CDR3 contains 16 residues.

The chain employs TRBV6-5 and TRBJ1-1, with D tentatively TRBD1 (6 bases). Germline loops: CDR1 MNHEY, CDR2 SVGAGI. V lost 5 bases and J lost 10, with 17 bases in between. The CDR3 has 13 amino acids. The CDR3 reads CASSEAQAGVAFF. The DNA for the CDR3 is TGTGCCAGCAGTGAAGCGCAGGCAGGGGTAGCTTTCTTT.

The chain combines TRBV5-6 with TRBJ1-2; D is unresolved. The CDR3 contains 14 residues. Trimming stripped 1 base from V and 4 bases from J, with 11 bases between. Germline loops: CDR1 SGHDT, CDR2 YYEEEE. The CDR3 loop reads CASSLINGGYGYTF. DNA of the CDR3: TGTGCCAGCAGCTTGATCAACGGCGGCTATGGCTACACCTTC.

The V and J genes are TRBV6-1 and TRBJ2-7; tentatively, D is TRBD1 (5 bases). CDR1 and CDR2 (germline): MNHNS, SASEGT. Deletions cut 1 base from V and 6 bases from J, with 10 bases between. This CDR3 contains 13 residues. The CDR3 region has the DNA TGTGCCAGCAGTGAAGGTCCTACAGGCGAGCAGTACTTC. Amino acid sequence: CASSEGPTGEQYF.

A single count supports this clone. V usage is TRBV29-1 and J usage is TRBJ1-2; D not resolved. V lost 7 bases and J lost 7, with 16 bases in between. The CDR3 length is 12 residues. Germline V CDR1 and CDR2: SQVTM, ANQGSEA. The CDR3 loop reads CSAETGLGGYTF. The CDR3 DNA is TGCAGCGCAGAAACGGGGTTGGGTGGCTACACCTTC.

This rearrangement joins TRBV5-7 to TRBJ1-2; TRBD1 is a possible D gene (6 bases). TRBV5-7 is filed as an ORF, its function uncertain. V was shortened by 5 bases and J by 1 base, with 18 bases between the two germline ends. This CDR3 contains 16 residues. The CDR3 region is CASSERGTCGNYGYTF. In nucleotides, the CDR3 is TGTGCCAGCAGTGAGAGGGGGACCTGCGGTAACTATGGCTACACCTTC.

The J gene is TRBJ2-7, the V gene TRBV7-9; 8 bases align to TRBD1. V shed 6 bases, J shed 7 bases, and the junction held 5 bases outside the gene matches. Germline assignment: CDR1 SEHNR and CDR2 FQNEAQ (reference sequence). This CDR3 region has 12 residues. CDR3 in amino acids: CASSPGGREQYF. CDR3 sequence (DNA): TGTGCCAGCAGTCCAGGGGGCCGGGAGCAGTACTTC.

The sample holds a few counts of this clone. This sequence joins TRBV30 and TRBJ1-4; D gene unclear. Trimming removed 2 bases at V and 7 bases at J, with 11 bases between. The CDR3 totals 13 residues. Germline CDR1 reads GTSNPN; CDR2 reads SVGIG (reference sequence). Here the CDR3 DNA reads TGTGCCTGGAGTATAAGACGGGGTGAAAAACTGTTTTTT. Translation gives CAWSIRRGEKLFF.

The chain uses TRBV28 and TRBJ1-5; D possibly corresponds to TRBD1 (5 bases). The CDR3 has 15 amino acids. V lost 7 bases to trimming and J lost 5 bases, with 18 bases between them. Germline CDR1 reads MDHEN; CDR2 reads SYDVKM. CDR3 nucleotides: TGTGCCAGCAAGGATATCGCCAGGGTTGATCAGCCCCAGCATTTT. Its protein product is CASKDIARVDQPQHF.

This clone was counted between two and nine times. The chain recombines TRBV6-1 with TRBJ1-6, with a weak D call TRBD1 (5 bases). V lost 8 bases and J 9 bases, leaving 17 bases between the germline ends. Germline V gene data show CDR1 as MNHNS and CDR2 as SASEGT. This CDR3 has 14 amino acids. The DNA for the CDR3 is TGTGCCAGCTGGGACCGGGGGAACCGTTCACCCCTCCACTTT. It yields the protein CASWDRGNRSPLHF.

The chain is built from TRBV30 and TRBJ2-1, with 8 bases fitting TRBD1. Germline values: CDR1 GTSNPN, CDR2 SVGIG (reference sequence). This CDR3 contains 17 residues. Trimming at V came to 5 bases and at J to 4 bases, leaving 16 bases not matched to a gene. CDR3 sequence (DNA): TGTGCCTGGGGTAACTCACCGGGACAGGCTTCGTACAATGAGCAGTTCTTC. Translated: CAWGNSPGQASYNEQFF.

This chain links TRBV27 with TRBJ1-6; the D is unclear. The germline CDR1 and CDR2 sequences are MNHEY and SMNVEV (reference sequence). The CDR3 is 13 residues long. Trimming left V 3 bases short and J 7 bases short, with 7 bases between. As DNA, the CDR3 is TGTGCCAGCAGTTTGTACGGGAATTCACCCCTCCACTTT. Protein product: CASSLYGNSPLHF.

The chain has TRBV7-7 and TRBJ2-1; no clear D. CDR3 length: 13 residues. The germline gives CDR1 SSHAT, CDR2 FNYEAQ (reference sequence). Trimming left V 1 base short and J 8 bases short, with 9 bases between. The CDR3 sequence: CASSLDLSHEQFF. The CDR3 coding sequence is TGTGCCAGCAGCTTAGATCTGTCCCATGAGCAGTTCTTC.

The gene calls are TRBV18 and TRBJ2-2; D unclear. V shed 6 bases and J shed 3 bases, with 17 bases lying between them. The CDR3 is 16 amino acids. CDR1 is KGHSH, CDR2 LQKENI, per germline. CDR3 residues: CASSSITKAYTGELFF. For the CDR3, the DNA is TGTGCCAGCTCTTCCATCACTAAGGCGTACACCGGGGAGCTGTTTTTT.

V and J are TRBV5-1 and TRBJ1-6; D is undetermined. Trimming left V 2 bases short and J 12 bases short, with 12 bases between. Germline lookup yields CDR1 SGHRS and CDR2 YFSETQ. CDR3 length: 13 amino acids. In DNA form, the CDR3 reads TGCGCCAGCAGCTTTGAGCCCGAGAGACCCCTCCACTTT. Encoded protein: CASSFEPERPLHF.

This chain connects TRBV18 to TRBJ2-3, with D hard to call. Germline V gene sequence: CDR1 KGHSH, CDR2 LQKENI. V lost 1 base and J lost 2, with 7 bases in between. The CDR3 spans 14 residues. CDR3 DNA: TGTGCCAGCTCACCACGCCAGAACACAGATACGCAGTATTTT. Translated, it gives CASSPRQNTDTQYF.

The V call is TRBV5-4, the J call TRBJ1-2; 9 bases match TRBD1. Trimming removed 4 bases from V and 5 bases from J; junction bases left unmatched: 6. The CDR3 has 14 amino acids. Germline assignment: CDR1 SGHNT and CDR2 YYREEE (reference sequence). The CDR3: CASSRDRGNYGYTF. The DNA for the CDR3 is TGTGCCAGCAGCCGTGACAGGGGGAATTATGGCTACACCTTC.

The V gene is TRBV6-1, the J gene TRBJ1-3, with TRBD1 identical over 7 bases. Germline CDR1 is MNHNS and CDR2 is SASEGT. The CDR3 sequence is 14 residues long. V shed 10 bases and J 0 bases; nucleotides not matched to a gene: 6. The CDR3 is CAIRQGFSGNTIYF. CDR3 DNA: TGTGCCATCCGACAGGGATTCTCTGGAAACACCATATATTTT.

The chain recombines TRBV19 with TRBJ1-2; 9 nucleotides line up with TRBD1. Trimming removed 6 bases from V and 8 bases from J; junction bases left unmatched: 10. The CDR3 has 14 amino acids. Looked up from germline, CDR1 is LNHDA and CDR2 is SQIVND (reference sequence). The CDR3 bases are TGTGCCAGTAGGGGGGGAGGGACAGGGAAAGGCTACACCTTC. Its protein is CASRGGGTGKGYTF.

This clone was counted once. The gene calls are TRBV2 and TRBJ2-1, with D possibly TRBD1 on 5 matching bases. The V end was cut by 2 bases, the J end by 2 bases, with 10 bases between. Germline V CDR1 and CDR2: SNHLY, FYNNEI. There are 15 residues in the CDR3. The CDR3 reads CASSERGSTYNEQFF. The CDR3, as DNA: TGTGCCAGCAGTGAAAGGGGCAGCACCTACAATGAGCAGTTCTTC.

The rearrangement links TRBV27 to TRBJ1-1; 9 bases are shared with TRBD1. Per germline, CDR1 MNHEY and CDR2 SMNVEV (reference sequence). Unmatched junction bases numbered 11, after V lost 7 bases and J lost 11 bases. The CDR3 has 13 amino acids. The CDR3, as DNA: TGTGCCAGCAAGGGACAGGGTCTACCGGCCGCTTTCTTT. Its translation: CASKGQGLPAAFF.

The chain uses TRBV7-9 and TRBJ1-1; tentatively, D is TRBD1 (6 bases). V was clipped by 5 bases and J by 3 bases, with 16 bases between them. This CDR3 has 15 residues. Per germline, CDR1 SEHNR and CDR2 FQNEAQ (reference sequence). The CDR3 DNA follows: TGTGCCAGCAGCCGAACAGGGCTCGGGCACACTGAAGCTTTCTTT. Translation: CASSRTGLGHTEAFF.